Below are 24 T cell receptor beta chains sequenced from a single sample in a study of cytotoxic CD8 clonotypes in ibrutinib-treated CLL. Repertoires were generated with immunoSEQ multiplex PCR, while TCRdb's copy carries only in-frame clones and drops some. Here the sample spans approximately 100,000 clones, around four fifths being singletons. The material was PBMCs, obtained after 12 months of ibrutinib treatment. The source is a human donor with chronic lymphocytic leukemia.

This clone has a handful of counts. The same CDR3 arises from other DNA sequences in this sample as well. V and J are TRBV2 and TRBJ2-7; possibly TRBD1 for D (6 bases). Trimming pared 1 base from V and 9 bases from J, leaving 13 bases between. Germline V gives CDR1 SNHLY, CDR2 FYNNEI. This CDR3 comprises 13 residues. This CDR3 reads CASSEEGGRAQYF. The CDR3 DNA is TGTGCCAGCAGTGAAGAAGGGGGTCGTGCGCAGTACTTC.

The genes are TRBV5-6 and TRBJ2-3; D remains ambiguous. The length of the CDR3 is 15 residues. The germline gives CDR1 SGHDT, CDR2 YYEEEE. The germline V and J ends were trimmed by 6 bases and 0 bases, with 14 bases remaining between them. The chain's CDR3 is CASILAWASTDTQYF. CDR3 bases: TGTGCCAGCATCCTCGCGTGGGCAAGCACAGATACGCAGTATTTT.

V usage is TRBV7-2 and J usage is TRBJ1-5; D not resolved. V gave up 5 bases and J gave up 1 base, with 12 bases separating them. Germline V lookup: CDR1 SGHTA, CDR2 FQGNSA. This CDR3 has 15 residues. The CDR3: CASSALGQSNQPQHF. The CDR3, as DNA: TGTGCCAGCAGCGCGCTTGGGCAAAGCAATCAGCCCCAGCATTTT.

This clone was detected many times. Different DNA sequences within this sample yield the same CDR3. The rearrangement joins TRBV30 to TRBJ2-3; D is unresolved. The V end was cut by 0 bases, the J end by 1 base, with 5 bases between. CDR3 length equals 13 residues. Germline CDR1 and CDR2: GTSNPN and SVGIG (reference sequence). This chain's CDR3 is CAWSVLRTDTQYF. The DNA of the CDR3 is TGTGCCTGGAGTGTACTTCGCACAGATACGCAGTATTTT.

CDR3 sequence (DNA): TGTGCCAGCAGCTCACTTAACTATGGCTACACCTTC. It is translated as CASSSLNYGYTF. This chain links TRBV7-2 with TRBJ1-2, with unresolved D. There are 12 residues in the CDR3. Germline lookup yields CDR1 SGHTA and CDR2 FQGNSA. The V gene lost 4 bases and the J gene lost 1 base, with 4 bases spanning the gap. The complete variable domain, with remaining parts taken from reference TRBV7-2 and TRBJ1-2, reads GAGVSQSPSNKVTEKGKDVELRCDPISGHTALYWYRQSLGQGLEFLIYFQGNSAPDKSGLPSDRFSAERTGGSVSTLTIQRTQQEDSAVYLCASSSLNYGYTFGSGTRLTVV.

CDR3 nucleotide sequence: TGTGCCAGCGGGGCAGTGGGAAATGAAAAACTGTTTTTT. This encodes CASGAVGNEKLFF. The chain combines TRBV28 with TRBJ1-4; D may be TRBD1 (5 bases). The CDR3 length is 13 residues. V dropped 8 bases and J dropped 5 bases, with 12 bases sitting between them. Germline V gene lookup returns CDR1 MDHEN and CDR2 SYDVKM.

In this sample, this clone turned up a few times. This rearrangement joins TRBV11-1 to TRBJ2-1; D might be TRBD2 (6 bases). Deletions cut 2 bases from V and 0 bases from J, with 11 bases between. CDR3 length equals 16 residues. The germline CDR1 and CDR2 sequences are SGHAT and FQDESV (reference sequence). CDR3 region: CASSLSGTRSYNEQFF. CDR3 DNA sequence: TGTGCCAGCAGCTTATCTGGGACTCGCTCCTACAATGAGCAGTTCTTC.

This chain links TRBV19 with TRBJ1-2, with D maybe TRBD1 (5 bases). Trimming left V 1 base short and J 2 bases short, with 23 bases between. In germline, CDR1 is LNHDA, CDR2 SQIVND (reference sequence). The CDR3 runs to 19 residues. The DNA of the CDR3 is TGTGCCAGTAGTATAGCGCGGGGACTCGGTCTGGATTTCAACTATGGCTACACCTTC. Translated, it gives CASSIARGLGLDFNYGYTF. Complete variable domain (other parts from reference TRBV19 and TRBJ1-2): DGGITQSPKYLFRKEGQNVTLSCEQNLNHDAMYWYRQDPGQGLRLIYYSQIVNDFQKGDIAEGYSVSREKKESFPLTVTSAQKNPTAFYLCASSIARGLGLDFNYGYTFGSGTRLTVV.

This rearrangement joins TRBV2 to TRBJ1-4, with D hard to call. The CDR3 covers 12 residues. The germline V and J ends were trimmed by 3 bases and 8 bases, with 7 bases remaining between them. Germline CDR1 reads SNHLY; CDR2 reads FYNNEI. The DNA of the CDR3 is TGTGCCAGCAGTGATGCGGGGGAAAAACTGTTTTTT. It codes for CASSDAGEKLFF.

This clone was seen once. The chain joins TRBV5-4 to TRBJ2-3; 14 bases map to TRBD2. In germline, CDR1 is SGHNT, CDR2 YYREEE (reference sequence). This CDR3 comprises 18 residues. V shed 4 bases, J shed 5 bases, and the junction held 12 bases outside the gene matches. CDR3 amino acids: CASSRTSGGLLSRDTQYF. In DNA form, the CDR3 reads TGTGCCAGCAGCCGGACTAGCGGGGGGTTGCTTTCCAGAGATACGCAGTATTTT.

The V and J genes are TRBV7-6 and TRBJ2-5; either TRBD1 or TRBD2 may supply D (6 bases each). The CDR3 has 14 residues. The V end lost 5 bases, the J end lost 2 bases, and 12 bases lay between the germline ends. Germline CDR1 SGHVS, CDR2 FNYEAQ. CDR3 coding DNA: TGTGCCAGCAGCCAGACAGGAGGGCAAGAGACCCAGTACTTC. Its protein is CASSQTGGQETQYF.

This clone has just a few counts. The gene calls are TRBV30 and TRBJ2-4, with 10 bases identical to TRBD1. The germline V gene encodes CDR1 GTSNPN and CDR2 SVGIG (reference sequence). With V trimmed by 5 bases and J by 6 bases, 7 bases remained unmatched. CDR3 length equals 14 residues. CDR3 sequence: CAWGRTGGRNIQYF. The CDR3 DNA reads TGTGCCTGGGGTCGGACAGGGGGTAGAAACATTCAGTACTTC.

The chain joins TRBV9 to TRBJ2-7; D is possibly TRBD1 (5 bases). V was cut by 2 bases and J by 0 bases, with 6 bases left in between. From germline, CDR1 is SGDLS and CDR2 YYNGEE. The CDR3 is 13 residues long. This CDR3 is CASSVDNSYEQYF. CDR3 coding DNA: TGTGCCAGCAGCGTGGACAACTCCTACGAGCAGTACTTC.

The chain uses TRBV18 and TRBJ2-7; 10 bases align to TRBD1. Germline V lookup: CDR1 KGHSH, CDR2 LQKENI. Losses at the gene ends were 1 base for V and 6 bases for J; bases not matched to a gene: 6. CDR3 length: 15 residues. The CDR3 spells CASSPLGTGEIEQYF. CDR3 DNA: TGTGCCAGCTCACCACTCGGGACAGGGGAGATCGAGCAGTACTTC.

The V call is TRBV18, the J call TRBJ2-5; the match to TRBD1 covers 9 bases. The CDR3 spans 16 residues. V was pared by 0 bases and J by 5 bases, with 7 bases of the junction left unmatched. From germline, CDR1 is KGHSH and CDR2 LQKENI. The CDR3 region has the DNA TGTGCCAGCTCACCACCGGTGGGACAGGGAGATGAGACCCAGTACTTC. Its translation is CASSPPVGQGDETQYF.

The CDR3 DNA reads TGTGCCAGCAGTGAAGGGGGACAGGGAAACTATGGCTACACCTTC. Translation: CASSEGGQGNYGYTF. The rearrangement uses TRBV25-1 and TRBJ1-2; 9 bases are shared with TRBD1. CDR1 and CDR2 (germline): MGHDK, SYGVNS. V was pared by 2 bases and J by 2 bases, with 3 bases of the junction left unmatched. The CDR3 length is 15 residues.

V and J are TRBV20-1 and TRBJ2-2; D is uncertain. This CDR3 contains 11 residues. Germline loops: CDR1 DFQATT, CDR2 SNEGSKA (reference sequence). V was cut by 5 bases and J by 5 bases, with 6 bases left in between. CDR3 nucleotides: TGCAGTGCTTCGACTACCGGGGAGCTGTTTTTT. Translating gives CSASTTGELFF.

The chain recombines TRBV28 with TRBJ1-1, with D uncertain. V was clipped by 5 bases and J by 1 base, with 14 bases between them. The CDR3 extends over 15 amino acids. The V gene's germline CDR1 is MDHEN and CDR2 SYDVKM. In nucleotides, the CDR3 is TGTGCCAGCAGTACCGGGCCTGGTAGGAACACTGAAGCTTTCTTT. Its translation: CASSTGPGRNTEAFF.

CDR3 nucleotides: TGCGCCAGCAGCCCGCGAGATGCAACTAATGAAAAACTGTTTTTT. Its translation is CASSPRDATNEKLFF. The chain joins TRBV5-1 to TRBJ1-4; D call uncertain. The germline V and J ends were trimmed by 4 bases and 0 bases, with 10 bases remaining between them. The CDR3 totals 15 residues. Germline assignment: CDR1 SGHRS and CDR2 YFSETQ.

The chain employs TRBV27 and TRBJ2-1, with 8 positions matching TRBD2. Germline V gene lookup returns CDR1 MNHEY and CDR2 SMNVEV (reference sequence). V lost 4 bases, J lost 6 bases, and 11 bases stayed unmatched. The CDR3 length is 16 residues. The DNA of the CDR3 is TGTGCCAGCAGTTACGGGACTAGAAGTCGACGCAATGAGCAGTTCTTC. It is translated as CASSYGTRSRRNEQFF.

This clone was recorded a few times. The chain joins TRBV13 to TRBJ1-6; D uncertain. The length of the CDR3 is 13 residues. The V gene's germline CDR1 is PRHDT and CDR2 FYEKMQ (reference sequence). Trimming stripped 4 bases from V and 8 bases from J, with 9 bases between. For the CDR3, the DNA is TGTGCCAGCAGCTCGCTCCATGATTCACCCCTCCACTTT. Encoded protein: CASSSLHDSPLHF.

The chain links TRBV27 to TRBJ2-6; D is possibly TRBD1 (5 bases). The V end lost 3 bases, the J end lost 2 bases, and 8 bases lay between the germline ends. Germline V gene sequence: CDR1 MNHEY, CDR2 SMNVEV (reference sequence). The CDR3 runs 15 residues. The CDR3 is CASSFRQTGANVLTF. CDR3 nucleotide sequence: TGTGCCAGCAGTTTTCGACAGACTGGGGCCAACGTCCTGACTTTC.

This chain uses TRBV6-1 with TRBJ2-7; D may be TRBD2 (6 bases). V was shortened by 6 bases and J by 3 bases, with 15 bases between the two germline ends. Germline CDR1 is MNHNS and CDR2 is SASEGT. This CDR3 contains 14 residues. The CDR3 loop is CASRSRDLYYEQYF. DNA of the CDR3: TGTGCCAGCAGGTCCCGGGACTTATACTACGAGCAGTACTTC.

The genes are TRBV11-3 and TRBJ2-5; no clear D gene. The CDR3 extends over 12 amino acids. Trimming stripped 4 bases from V and 3 bases from J, with 6 bases between. Looked up from germline, CDR1 is SGHNT and CDR2 is YENEEA. The CDR3 DNA sequence: TGTGCCAGCAGCTCTCCCAAAGAGACCCAGTACTTC. Protein product: CASSSPKETQYF.